This entry features one T cell receptor beta chain sequence. In the source study's methods: Estimation of nucleated cell counts relied on the amplification of reference gene primers. Sequencing used immunoSEQ multiplex PCR; TCRdb keeps in-frame clones, though not all of them. V and J calls and clone size are as listed in that table; D and trimming were resolved from the DNA. Among about 140,000 clones listed, more than 65% were seen once. These data come from a study of blood T cell repertoires in COVID-19. CDR1 and CDR2 (germline): LGHNA, YSLEER. There are 14 residues in the CDR3. V lost 1 base to trimming and J lost 6 bases; unmatched junction nucleotides: 1.

This sequence was found in a man older than 75 with acute or convalescent COVID-19. The gene calls are TRBV4-3 and TRBJ2-4; TRBD1 matches 9 bases. Input material: peripheral blood. CDR3 nucleotide sequence: TGCGCCAGCAGCCAAGGGGGACAGGGAAACATTCAGTACTTC. It codes for CASSQGGQGNIQYF.